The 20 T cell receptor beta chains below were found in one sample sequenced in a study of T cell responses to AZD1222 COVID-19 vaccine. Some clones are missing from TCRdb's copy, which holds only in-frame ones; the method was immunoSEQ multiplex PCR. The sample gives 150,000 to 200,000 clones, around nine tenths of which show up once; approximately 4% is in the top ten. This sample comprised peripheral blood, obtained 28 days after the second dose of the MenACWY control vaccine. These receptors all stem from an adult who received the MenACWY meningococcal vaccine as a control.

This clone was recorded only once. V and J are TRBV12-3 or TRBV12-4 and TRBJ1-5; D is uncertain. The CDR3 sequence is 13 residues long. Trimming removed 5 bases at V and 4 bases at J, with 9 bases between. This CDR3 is CASSQRVNQPQHF. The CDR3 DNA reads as TGTGCCAGCAGTCAAAGGGTTAATCAGCCCCAGCATTTT.

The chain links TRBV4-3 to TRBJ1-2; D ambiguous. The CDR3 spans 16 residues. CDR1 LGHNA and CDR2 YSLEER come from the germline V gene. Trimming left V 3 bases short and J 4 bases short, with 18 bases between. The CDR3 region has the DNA TGCGCCAGCAGCCAGGAGACCAACAGCCCCCTCTATGGCTACACCTTC. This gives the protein CASSQETNSPLYGYTF.

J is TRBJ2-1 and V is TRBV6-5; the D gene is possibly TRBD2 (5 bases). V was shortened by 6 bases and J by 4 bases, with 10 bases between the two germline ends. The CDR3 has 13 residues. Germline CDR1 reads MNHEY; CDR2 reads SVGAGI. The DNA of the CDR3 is TGTGCCAGCAGACCGGAGGTATACAATGAGCAGTTCTTC. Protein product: CASRPEVYNEQFF.

CDR3 nucleotides: TGTGCCAGCTCCATATTCGGGCAGGGGAAGTGGGTGAACACTGAAGCTTTCTTT. It specifies CASSIFGQGKWVNTEAFF. This chain uses TRBV18 with TRBJ1-1; D perhaps matches TRBD1 (6 bases). The CDR3 consists of 18 residues. V lost 6 bases and J 0 bases, leaving 23 bases between the germline ends. Germline CDR1 KGHSH, CDR2 LQKENI. Supplemented by reference TRBV18 and TRBJ1-1, the full variable domain reads NAGVMQNPRHLVRRRGQEARLRCSPMKGHSHVYWYRQLPEEGLKFMVYLQKENIIDESGMPKERFSAEFPKEGPSILRIQQVVRGDSAAYFCASSIFGQGKWVNTEAFFGQGTRLTVV.

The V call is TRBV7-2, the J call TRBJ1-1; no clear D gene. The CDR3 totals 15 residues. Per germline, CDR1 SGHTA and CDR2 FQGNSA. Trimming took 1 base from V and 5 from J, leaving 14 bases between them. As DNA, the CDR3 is TGTGCCAGCAGCTTAGGGATGGGGATTGGGACTGAAGCTTTCTTT. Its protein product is CASSLGMGIGTEAFF.

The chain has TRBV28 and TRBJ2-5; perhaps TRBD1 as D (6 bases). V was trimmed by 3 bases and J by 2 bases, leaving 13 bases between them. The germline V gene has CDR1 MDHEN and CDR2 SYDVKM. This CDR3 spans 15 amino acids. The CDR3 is CASSFWDTGQETQYF. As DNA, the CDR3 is TGTGCCAGCAGTTTCTGGGACACAGGACAAGAGACCCAGTACTTC.

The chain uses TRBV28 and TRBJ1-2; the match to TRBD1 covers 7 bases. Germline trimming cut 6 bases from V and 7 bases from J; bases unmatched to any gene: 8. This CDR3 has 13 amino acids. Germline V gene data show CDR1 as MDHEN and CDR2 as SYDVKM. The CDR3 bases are TGTGCCAGCAGCGCGACAGGGACGGGTGGCTACACCTTC. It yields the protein CASSATGTGGYTF.

CDR3 residues: CATSGVSNQPQHF. The CDR3 DNA is TGTGCCACCAGTGGCGTGAGCAATCAGCCCCAGCATTTT. The chain joins TRBV15 to TRBJ1-5; D is undetermined. Trimming took 6 bases from V and 1 from J, leaving 7 bases between them. Per germline, CDR1 LNHNV and CDR2 YYDKDF (reference sequence). This CDR3 spans 13 amino acids.

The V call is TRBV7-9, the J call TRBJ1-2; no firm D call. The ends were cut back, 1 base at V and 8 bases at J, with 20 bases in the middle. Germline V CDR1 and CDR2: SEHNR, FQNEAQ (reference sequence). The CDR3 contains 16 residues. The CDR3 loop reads CASSLVSTRRDDGYTF. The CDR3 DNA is TGTGCCAGCAGCTTAGTCAGTACTCGGAGGGATGACGGCTACACCTTC.

This CDR3 reads CASNFGTVNTEAFF. The CDR3 nucleotides are TGTGCCAGCAATTTCGGGACGGTGAACACTGAAGCTTTCTTT. The V call is TRBV21-1, the J call TRBJ1-1. TRBV21-1 is annotated as a pseudogene. The CDR3 runs 14 residues.

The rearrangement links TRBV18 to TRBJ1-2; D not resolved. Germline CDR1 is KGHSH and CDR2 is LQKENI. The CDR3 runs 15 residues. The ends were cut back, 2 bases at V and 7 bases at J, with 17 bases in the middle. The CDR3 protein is CASSPSTLHLGGYTF. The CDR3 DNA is TGTGCCAGCTCACCATCGACACTGCATTTGGGTGGCTACACCTTC.

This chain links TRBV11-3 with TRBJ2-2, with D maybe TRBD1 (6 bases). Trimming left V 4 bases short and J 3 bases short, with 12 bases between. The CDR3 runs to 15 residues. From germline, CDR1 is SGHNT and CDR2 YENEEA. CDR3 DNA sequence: TGTGCCAGCAGCTCTGGACAGTTAGACACCGGGGAGCTGTTTTTT. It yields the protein CASSSGQLDTGELFF.

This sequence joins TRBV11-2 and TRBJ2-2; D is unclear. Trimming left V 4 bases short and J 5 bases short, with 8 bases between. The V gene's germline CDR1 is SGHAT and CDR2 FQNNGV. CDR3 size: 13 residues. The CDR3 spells CASSSAPTGELFF. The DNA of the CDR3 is TGTGCCAGCAGCTCGGCACCAACCGGGGAGCTGTTTTTT.

The CDR3 DNA reads TGTGCCAGCAGTTTAGGGACAGGGGCCTACAATGAGCAGTTCTTC. Protein product: CASSLGTGAYNEQFF. The chain uses TRBV28 and TRBJ2-1; TRBD1 matches 10 bases. This CDR3 comprises 15 residues. The V and J ends lost 2 bases and 2 bases, in that order; junction bases with no gene match: 0. CDR1 MDHEN and CDR2 SYDVKM come from the germline V gene.

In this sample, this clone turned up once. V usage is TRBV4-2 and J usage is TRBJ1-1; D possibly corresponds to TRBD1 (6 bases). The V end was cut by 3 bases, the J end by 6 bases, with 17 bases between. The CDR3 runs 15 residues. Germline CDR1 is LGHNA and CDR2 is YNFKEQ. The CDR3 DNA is TGTGCCAGCAGCCAGGACGGTACAGGGTACGCTGAAGCTTTCTTT. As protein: CASSQDGTGYAEAFF.

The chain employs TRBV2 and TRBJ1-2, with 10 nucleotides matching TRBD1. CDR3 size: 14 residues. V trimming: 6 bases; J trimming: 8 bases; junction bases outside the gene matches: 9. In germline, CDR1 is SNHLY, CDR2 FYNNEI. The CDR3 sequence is CASRVGTGVGGYTF. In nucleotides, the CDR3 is TGTGCCAGCAGAGTTGGGACAGGGGTTGGAGGCTACACCTTC.

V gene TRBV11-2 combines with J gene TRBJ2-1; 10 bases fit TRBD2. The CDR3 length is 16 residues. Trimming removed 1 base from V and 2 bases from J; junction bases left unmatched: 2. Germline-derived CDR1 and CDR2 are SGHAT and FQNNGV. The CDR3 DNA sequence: TGTGCCAGCAGCTTAGCGCTAGCGGGGGCCTACAATGAGCAGTTCTTC. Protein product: CASSLALAGAYNEQFF.

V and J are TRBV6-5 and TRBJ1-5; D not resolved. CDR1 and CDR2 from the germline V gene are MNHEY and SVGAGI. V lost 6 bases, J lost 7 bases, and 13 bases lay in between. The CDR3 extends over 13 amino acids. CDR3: CASRLGWSQPQHF. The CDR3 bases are TGTGCCAGCAGGCTAGGTTGGAGCCAGCCCCAGCATTTT.

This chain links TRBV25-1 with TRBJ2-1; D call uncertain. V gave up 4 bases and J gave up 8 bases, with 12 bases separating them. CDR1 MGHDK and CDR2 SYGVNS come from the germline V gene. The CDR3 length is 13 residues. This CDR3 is CASSVRGVDEQFF. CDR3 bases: TGTGCCAGCAGTGTACGAGGAGTCGATGAGCAGTTCTTC.

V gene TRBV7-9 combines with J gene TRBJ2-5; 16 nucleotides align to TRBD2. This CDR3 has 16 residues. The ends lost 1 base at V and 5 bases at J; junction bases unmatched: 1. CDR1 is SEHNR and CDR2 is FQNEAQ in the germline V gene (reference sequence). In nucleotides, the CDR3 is TGTGCCAGCAGCTTAGTGGGACTAGCGGGAGGGGAGACCCAGTACTTC. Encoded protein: CASSLVGLAGGETQYF.